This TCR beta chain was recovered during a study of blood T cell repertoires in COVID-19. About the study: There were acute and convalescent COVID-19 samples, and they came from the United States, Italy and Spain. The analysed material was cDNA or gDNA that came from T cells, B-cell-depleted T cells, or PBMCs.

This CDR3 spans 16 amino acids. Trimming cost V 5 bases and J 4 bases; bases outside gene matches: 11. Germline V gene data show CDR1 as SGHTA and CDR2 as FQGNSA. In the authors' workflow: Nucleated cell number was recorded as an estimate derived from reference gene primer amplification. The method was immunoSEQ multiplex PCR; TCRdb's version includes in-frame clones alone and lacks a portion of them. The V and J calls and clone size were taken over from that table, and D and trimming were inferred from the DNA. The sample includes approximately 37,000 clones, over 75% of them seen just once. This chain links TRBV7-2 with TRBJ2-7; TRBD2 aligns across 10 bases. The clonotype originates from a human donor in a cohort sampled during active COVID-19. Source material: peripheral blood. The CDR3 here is CASSPTKASGSYEQYF. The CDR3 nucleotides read TGTGCCAGCAGCCCGACTAAGGCTAGCGGGAGTTACGAGCAGTACTTC.